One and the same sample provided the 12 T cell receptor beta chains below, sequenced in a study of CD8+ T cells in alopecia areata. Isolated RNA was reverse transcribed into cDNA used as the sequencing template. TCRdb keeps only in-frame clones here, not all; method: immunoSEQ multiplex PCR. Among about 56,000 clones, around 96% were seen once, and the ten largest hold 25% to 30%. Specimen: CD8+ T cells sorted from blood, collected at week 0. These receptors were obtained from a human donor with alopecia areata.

The CDR3 DNA reads TGTGCCAGTAGACCATTAGGGACAGGGGCGTTTCAGCCCCAGCATTTT. Protein product: CASRPLGTGAFQPQHF. The chain is built from TRBV19 and TRBJ1-5; the match to TRBD1 covers 10 bases. The germline CDR1 and CDR2 sequences are LNHDA and SQIVND (reference sequence). The CDR3 totals 16 residues. The V segment lost 6 bases and the J segment 6 bases; nucleotides outside the gene matches: 11.

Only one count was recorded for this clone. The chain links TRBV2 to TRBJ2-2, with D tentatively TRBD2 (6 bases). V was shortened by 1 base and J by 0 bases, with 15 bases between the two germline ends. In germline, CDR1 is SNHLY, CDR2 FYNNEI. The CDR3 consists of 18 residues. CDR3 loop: CASSEVQTSTSNTGELFF. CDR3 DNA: TGTGCCAGCAGTGAAGTACAAACTAGCACGTCGAACACCGGGGAGCTGTTTTTT. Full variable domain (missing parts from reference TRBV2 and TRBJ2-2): EPEVTQTPSHQVTQMGQEVILRCVPISNHLYFYWYRQILGQKVEFLVSFYNNEISEKSEIFDDQFSVERPDGSNFTLKIRSTKLEDSAMYFCASSEVQTSTSNTGELFFGEGSRLTVL.

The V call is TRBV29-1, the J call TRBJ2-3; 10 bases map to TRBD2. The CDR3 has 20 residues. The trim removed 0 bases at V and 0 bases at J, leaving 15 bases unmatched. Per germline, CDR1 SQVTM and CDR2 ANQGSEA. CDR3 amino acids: CSVEDSGLAGALASTDTQYF. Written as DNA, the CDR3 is TGCAGCGTTGAAGATTCGGGTCTAGCGGGGGCCCTTGCTAGCACAGATACGCAGTATTTT.

This CDR3 is CASSLVGGAMLDTQYF. Here the CDR3 DNA reads TGTGCCAGCAGCTTAGTTGGCGGGGCGATGTTGGATACGCAGTATTTT. The chain combines TRBV7-2 with TRBJ2-3; TRBD2 is a possible D gene (6 bases). Trimming stripped 1 base from V and 6 bases from J, with 17 bases between. The germline V gene encodes CDR1 SGHTA and CDR2 FQGNSA. The length of the CDR3 is 16 residues.

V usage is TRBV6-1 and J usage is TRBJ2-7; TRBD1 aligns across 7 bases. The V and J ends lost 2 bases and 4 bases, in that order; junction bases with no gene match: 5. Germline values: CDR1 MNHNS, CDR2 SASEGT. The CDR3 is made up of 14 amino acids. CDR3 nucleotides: TGTGCCAGCAGTGAATTACAGGGGATATACGAGCAGTACTTC. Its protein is CASSELQGIYEQYF.

DNA for the CDR3: TGTGCCAGCAGCGTAGGGGGCGGGAGCACTGAAGCTTTCTTT. This encodes CASSVGGGSTEAFF. V gene TRBV9 combines with J gene TRBJ1-1, with D perhaps TRBD1 (5 bases). The CDR3 loop spans 14 amino acids. Germline-derived CDR1 and CDR2 are SGDLS and YYNGEE. The V end was cut by 0 bases, the J end by 4 bases, with 10 bases between.

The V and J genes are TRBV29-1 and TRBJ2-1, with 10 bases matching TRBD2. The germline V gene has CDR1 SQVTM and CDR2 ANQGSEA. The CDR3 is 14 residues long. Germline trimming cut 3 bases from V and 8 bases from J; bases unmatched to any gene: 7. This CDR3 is CSVDNSGGRYEQFF. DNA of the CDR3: TGCAGCGTTGATAATAGCGGGGGGAGGTATGAGCAGTTCTTC.

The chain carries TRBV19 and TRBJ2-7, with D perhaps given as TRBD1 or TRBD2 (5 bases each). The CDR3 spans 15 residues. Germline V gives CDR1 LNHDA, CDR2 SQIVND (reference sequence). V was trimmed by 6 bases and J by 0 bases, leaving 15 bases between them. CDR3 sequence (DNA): TGTGCCAGTAGCCCGGGACCTACGACCTCCTACGAGCAGTACTTC. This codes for CASSPGPTTSYEQYF.

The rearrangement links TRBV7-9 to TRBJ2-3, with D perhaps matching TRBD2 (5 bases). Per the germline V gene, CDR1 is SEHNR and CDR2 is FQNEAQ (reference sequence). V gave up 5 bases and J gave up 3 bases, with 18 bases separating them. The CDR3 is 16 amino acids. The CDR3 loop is CASSPGRAATTDTQYF. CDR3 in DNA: TGTGCCAGCAGCCCCGGACGAGCGGCTACGACAGATACGCAGTATTTT.

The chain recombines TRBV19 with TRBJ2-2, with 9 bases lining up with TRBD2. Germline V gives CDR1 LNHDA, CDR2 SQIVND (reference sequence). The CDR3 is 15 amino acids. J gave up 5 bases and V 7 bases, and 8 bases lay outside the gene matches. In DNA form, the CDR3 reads TGTGCCAGTAACCCAGGGCTAGCGGGGACCGGGGAGCTGTTTTTT. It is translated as CASNPGLAGTGELFF.

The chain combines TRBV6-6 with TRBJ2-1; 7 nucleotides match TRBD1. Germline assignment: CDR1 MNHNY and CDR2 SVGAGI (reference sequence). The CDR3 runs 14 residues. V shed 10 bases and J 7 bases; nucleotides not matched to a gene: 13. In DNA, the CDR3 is TGTGCCATTACCGGGACAGACACTGGGAATGAGCAGTTCTTC. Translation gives CAITGTDTGNEQFF.

CDR3 bases: TGTGCCAGTAGTTTTGGGACAGACGGCAATCAGCCCCAGCATTTT. Its translation is CASSFGTDGNQPQHF. The gene calls are TRBV19 and TRBJ1-5; 7 nucleotides line up with TRBD1. Germline V lookup: CDR1 LNHDA, CDR2 SQIVND (reference sequence). There are 15 residues in the CDR3. The V gene end was trimmed by 5 bases and the J gene end by 2 bases; junction bases not matched to a gene: 6.